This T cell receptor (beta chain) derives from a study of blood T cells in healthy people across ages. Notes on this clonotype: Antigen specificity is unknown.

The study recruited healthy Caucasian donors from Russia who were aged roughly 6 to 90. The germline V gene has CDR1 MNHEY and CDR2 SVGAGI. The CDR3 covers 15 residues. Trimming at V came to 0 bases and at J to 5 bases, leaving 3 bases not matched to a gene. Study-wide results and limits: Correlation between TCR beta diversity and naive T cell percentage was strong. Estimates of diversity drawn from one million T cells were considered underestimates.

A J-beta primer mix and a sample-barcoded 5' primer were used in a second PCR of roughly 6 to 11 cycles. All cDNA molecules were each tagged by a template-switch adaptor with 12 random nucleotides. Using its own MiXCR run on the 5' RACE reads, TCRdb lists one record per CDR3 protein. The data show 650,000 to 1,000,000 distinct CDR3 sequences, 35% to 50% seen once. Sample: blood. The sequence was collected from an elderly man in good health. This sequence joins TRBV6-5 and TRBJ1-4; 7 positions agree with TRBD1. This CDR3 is CASSYSGQPNEKLFF. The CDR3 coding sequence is TGTGCCAGCAGTTACTCGGGACAGCCGAATGAAAAACTGTTTTTT.